The 23 T cell receptor beta chains in this list originate from one sample, sequenced in a study of tumor and adjacent non-tumor tissue in lung cancer. The library came from three nested PCR rounds adapted from ARM-PCR protocols. TCRdb processed the multiplex PCR reads anew with MiXCR; each CDR3 protein has one entry. Of 85,000 to 130,000 distinct CDR3 sequences in the sample, about 60% were seen once. The template was RNA from unsorted bulk tissue. More than 3 cm separated this lung sample from the edge of the tumor. The sequencing sample was made of distant non-tumor lung tissue. Source of these receptors: a man in his thirties or forties with non-small cell lung cancer.

This clonotype came up a few times. A single base separates this from a much larger clone, so it may be a read error. The chain couples TRBV12-3 or TRBV12-4 to TRBJ1-2; D unclear. There are 12 residues in the CDR3. Trimming shortened V by 3 bases and J by 7 bases, and 9 bases separated the two germline ends. The CDR3 region is CASSFDKTGYTF. In DNA, the CDR3 is TGTGCCAGCAGTTTCGACAAGACTGGCTACACCTTC.

Remarks on this clonotype: A read error may produce the germline difference seen at one junction end. The gene calls are TRBV24-1 and TRBJ2-7; no firm D call. The length of the CDR3 is 14 residues. From germline, CDR1 is KGHDR and CDR2 SFDVKD. As DNA, the CDR3 is TGTGCCACCAGTCGGCGGTACTGGGCCTACGATCAGTACTTC. This encodes CATSRRYWAYDQYF.

This clonotype was counted a single time. A junction end diverges from the germline sequence, so it may reflect a read error. The chain combines TRBV29-1 with TRBJ1-1; no clear D. CDR1 is SQVTM, CDR2 ANQGSEA, per germline. The CDR3 spans 13 residues. CDR3 protein: CSVWNILNTEVFF. Written as DNA, the CDR3 is TGCAGCGTATGGAACATCTTGAACACTGAAGTTTTCTTT.

Points on this clonotype: One end of the junction fails to match germline, which may point to a read error. The chain uses TRBV6-6 and TRBJ2-7; weak D call: TRBD2 (5 bases). Germline CDR1 and CDR2: MNHNY and SVGAGI (reference sequence). The CDR3 extends over 14 amino acids. The CDR3 bases are TGTGCCAGGAGGGAATCGGGAATGACCTACGAGCAATACTTC. Amino acids: CARRESGMTYEQYF.

This clonotype was seen at least ten times. The chain links TRBV6-5 to TRBJ1-5; D not resolved. CDR1 and CDR2 (germline): MNHEY, SVGAGI. The CDR3 is 13 amino acids. V was pared by 1 base and J by 9 bases, with 10 bases between. The CDR3 reads CASSYLALGPQHF. CDR3 bases: TGTGCCAGCAGTTACTTGGCCCTCGGGCCCCAGCATTTT.

As concerns this clonotype: Compared with germline, one end of the junction differs, possibly owing to a read error. The chain combines TRBV20-1 with TRBJ1-5, with 8 bases identical to TRBD1. The germline gives CDR1 DFQATT, CDR2 SNEGSKA (reference sequence). The CDR3 loop spans 14 amino acids. The CDR3 DNA reads TGCAGTGTTAGACAGGGGAATAGCAATAAGCCCCAGCATTTT. Encoded protein: CSVRQGNSNKPQHF.

The chain combines TRBV20-1 with TRBJ2-1; 8 bases map to TRBD1. After removal of 1 base from V and 8 bases from J, the junction contained 13 bases not matched to a gene. This CDR3 comprises 16 residues. Germline V gene data show CDR1 as DFQATT and CDR2 as SNEGSKA (reference sequence). The CDR3 loop reads CSARASVQGGIDEQFF. The CDR3 region has the DNA TGCAGTGCTAGAGCCTCGGTACAGGGGGGTATCGATGAGCAGTTCTTC.

J is TRBJ1-4 and V is TRBV20-1; 7 nucleotides match TRBD1. CDR1 is DFQATT and CDR2 is SNEGSKA in the germline V gene (reference sequence). The CDR3 runs 13 residues. The CDR3 coding sequence is TGCGATGCTGAGGGGGCTGGTAATGAAAAACTGTTTTTT. Its protein is CDAEGAGNEKLFF.

This clonotype appeared many times. V usage is TRBV4-2 and J usage is TRBJ2-1; 14 nucleotides line up with TRBD2. This CDR3 has 18 amino acids. V lost 1 base and J lost 9; bases outside the gene matches: 11. Germline lookup yields CDR1 LGHNA and CDR2 YNFKEQ. Here the CDR3 DNA reads TGTGCCAGCAGCCAAGGACTAGCGGGGGGGCGGGGAAGAGGTGAGCAGTTCTTC. Protein product: CASSQGLAGGRGRGEQFF.

This clonotype came up many times. This chain connects TRBV20-1 to TRBJ1-5, with 8 bases aligning to TRBD1. The CDR3 runs to 15 residues. V shed 0 bases and J 6 bases; nucleotides not matched to a gene: 7. The germline CDR1 and CDR2 sequences are DFQATT and SNEGSKA (reference sequence). DNA of the CDR3: TGCAGTGCTAGAGATCTGGCAGGGGGCAGTCAGCCCCAGCATTTT. Protein product: CSARDLAGGSQPQHF.

Only a few counts were recorded for this clonotype. Being one base from a much bigger clone, this may be a read error. The chain couples TRBV6-5 to TRBJ2-7, with 7 bases aligning to TRBD2. The CDR3 contains 14 residues. Germline CDR1 is MNHEY and CDR2 is SVGAGI. CDR3 sequence reads: CASSYRRGFYGQYF. CDR3 nucleotides: TGTGCCAGCAGTTACAGGCGGGGGTTCTACGGGCAGTACTTC.

This chain connects TRBV12-3 or TRBV12-4 to TRBJ2-2; D might be TRBD1 or TRBD2, each matching 6 bases. This CDR3 is built from 15 residues. V lost 3 bases to trimming and J lost 7 bases, with 15 bases between them. The CDR3 protein is CASSFPPGACGELFF. The CDR3 region has the DNA TGTGCCAGCAGTTTCCCCCCGGGGGCATGCGGGGAGCTGTTTTTT.

Concerning this clonotype itself: Compared with germline, one end of the junction differs, possibly owing to a read error. The chain recombines TRBV11-2 with TRBJ2-5; maybe TRBD1 (6 bases). The CDR3 covers 15 residues. In germline, CDR1 is SGHAT, CDR2 FQNNGV. The chain's CDR3 is CASSLDWLQRGTQCF. The CDR3 nucleotides read TGTGCCAGCAGCTTAGATTGGCTACAAAGGGGGACCCAGTGCTTC.

This clonotype was counted a single time. This sequence joins TRBV11-2 and TRBJ1-5, with 9 bases fitting TRBD1. The J segment lost 6 bases and the V segment lost 1 base, leaving 4 bases of the junction unmatched. The CDR3 spans 15 residues. CDR1 is SGHAT, CDR2 FQNNGV, per germline. CDR3 sequence (DNA): TGTGCCAGCAGCTTAGGGGACAGGGAGGGTCAGCCCCAGCATTTT. Its protein is CASSLGDREGQPQHF.

The rearrangement joins TRBV5-8 to TRBJ2-5; 9 nucleotides line up with TRBD1. V lost 4 bases, J lost 2 bases, and 9 bases stayed unmatched. Germline loops: CDR1 SGHTS, CDR2 YDEGEE. The CDR3 runs to 16 residues. CDR3 nucleotides: TGTGCCAGCAGCGGTGGGACAGGGATTCGGCAAGAGACCCAGTACTTC. It yields the protein CASSGGTGIRQETQYF.

Comments on this clonotype: The junction does not match germline at one end; this may be a read error. J is TRBJ1-2 and V is TRBV29-1; D possibly corresponds to TRBD1 (5 bases). The CDR3 consists of 14 residues. CDR1 is SQVTM and CDR2 is ANQGSEA in the germline V gene. The CDR3, as DNA: TGCAGCGTTGATGCCGGGGCAGGAAACTATGGTTACATCTTC. The encoded protein is CSVDAGAGNYGYIF.

About this clonotype: A much larger clonotype is one base distant, so this may be a read error. The chain recombines TRBV4-1 with TRBJ1-1; D unresolved. Germline CDR1 MGHRA, CDR2 YSYEKL. Trimming took off 0 bases at V and 2 bases at J, with 10 bases between the two ends. This CDR3 has 15 amino acids. CDR3 in DNA: TGCGCCAGCAGCCAAGAATCCACGATAAACACTGAAGCTTTCTTT. It codes for CASSQESTINTEAFF.

Notes on this clonotype: At one of its ends the junction is not consistent with the germline gene, which may arise from a read error. The chain has TRBV29-1 and TRBJ2-2, with a tentative D call TRBD2 (5 bases). Germline V gene sequence: CDR1 SQVTM, CDR2 ANQGSEA. The CDR3 spans 12 residues. CDR3 region: CSVDRSTGELFF. CDR3 in DNA: TGCAGCGTTGATAGGAGCACCGGGGAGCTGTTCTTT.

A note on this clonotype: Since no conserved phenylalanine or tryptophan closes the CDR3, a read error is the likely cause. The chain couples TRBV4-2 to TRBJ2-1, with a tentative D call TRBD1 (5 bases). The V and J ends lost 6 bases and 1 base respectively, with 16 bases between them. This CDR3 contains 16 residues. In germline, CDR1 is LGHNA, CDR2 YNFKEQ. CDR3 bases: TGTGCCAGCAGGCCTGGGCAGGGCCTTTCCTACAATGAGCAGTTCTCC. Protein product: CASRPGQGLSYNEQFS.

Worth noting for this clonotype: One end of the junction is discordant with germline, which a read error may explain. The genes are TRBV12-3 or TRBV12-4 and TRBJ1-2; D is ambiguous. This CDR3 is 11 amino acids long. The CDR3: CASSRVADYTF. CDR3 nucleotide sequence: TGTGCCAGCAGTAGGGTGGCAGACTACACATTC.

As regards this clonotype: One end of the junction does not line up with germline, which may come from a read error. The chain joins TRBV11-2 to TRBJ1-1; the D gene is possibly TRBD1 (5 bases). This CDR3 contains 16 residues. In germline, CDR1 is SGHAT, CDR2 FQNNGV. The CDR3 DNA reads as TGTGCAAGCAGCCAGCCCGGGGGGGTCGGTGTAACTGAAGCTTTCTTT. It translates to CASSQPGGVGVTEAFF.

Concerning this clonotype itself: One end of the junction does not line up with germline, which may come from a read error. V gene TRBV6-5 combines with J gene TRBJ2-1; D ambiguous. This CDR3 has 16 residues. Per germline, CDR1 MNHEY and CDR2 SVGAGI. The CDR3 sequence is CVSSLRTIEHGNEQFF. The CDR3 DNA sequence: TGTGTCAGCAGCCTTAGGACGATAGAGCACGGCAACGAGCAGTTCTTC.

The chain is built from TRBV20-1 and TRBJ2-3, with D perhaps TRBD2 (7 bases). Trimming pared 4 bases from V and 4 bases from J, leaving 18 bases between. This CDR3 contains 15 residues. Germline lookup yields CDR1 DFQATT and CDR2 SNEGSKA (reference sequence). As DNA, the CDR3 is TGCAGTGCTAAGGGAGTGGGGGGGCCATCAGATACGCAGTATTTT. It yields the protein CSAKGVGGPSDTQYF.